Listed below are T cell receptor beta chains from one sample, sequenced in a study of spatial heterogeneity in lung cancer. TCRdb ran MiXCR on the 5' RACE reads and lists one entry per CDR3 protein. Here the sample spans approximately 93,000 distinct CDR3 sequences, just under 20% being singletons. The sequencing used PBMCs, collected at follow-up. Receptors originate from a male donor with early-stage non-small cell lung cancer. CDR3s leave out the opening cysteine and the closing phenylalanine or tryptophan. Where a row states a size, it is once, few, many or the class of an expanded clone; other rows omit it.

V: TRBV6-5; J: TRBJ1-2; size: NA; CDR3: ASSGDRFGYT
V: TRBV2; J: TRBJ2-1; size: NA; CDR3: AGKLGSYNERF
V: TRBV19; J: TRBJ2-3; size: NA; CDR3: ASSSRGATDTQY
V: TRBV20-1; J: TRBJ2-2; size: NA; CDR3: SARASGGHITGELF
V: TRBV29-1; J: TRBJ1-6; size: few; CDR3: SAQTGTGYSPLH
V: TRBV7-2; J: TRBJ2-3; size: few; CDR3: ASSTTRGTDTQY
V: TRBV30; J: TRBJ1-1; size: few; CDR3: ARVDRTGMNTEAF
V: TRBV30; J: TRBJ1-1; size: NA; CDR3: AWSGEGLANTEAF
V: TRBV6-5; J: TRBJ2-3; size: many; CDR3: ASRSEAGRITDTQY
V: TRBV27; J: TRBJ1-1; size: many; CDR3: ASSLTDRNMNTEAF
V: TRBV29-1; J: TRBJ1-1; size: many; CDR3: SVERSESTEAF
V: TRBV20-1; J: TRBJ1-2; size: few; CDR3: SATQGGENYGYT
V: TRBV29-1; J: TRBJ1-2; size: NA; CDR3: SVSLNEWFYGYT
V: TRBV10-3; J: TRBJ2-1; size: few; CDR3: AISESGEPYNEQF
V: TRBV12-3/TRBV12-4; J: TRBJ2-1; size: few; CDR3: ASSFLGLAGGNEQF
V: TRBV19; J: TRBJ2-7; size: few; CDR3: ASSPKGLVLEQY
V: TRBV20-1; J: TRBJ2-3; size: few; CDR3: SARRGLAVTDTQY
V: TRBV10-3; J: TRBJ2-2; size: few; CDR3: AISDEGNTGELF
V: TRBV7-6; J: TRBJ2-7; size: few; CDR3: ASSPAGYEQY
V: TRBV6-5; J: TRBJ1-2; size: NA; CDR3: ASRTPSALKGAYGYT
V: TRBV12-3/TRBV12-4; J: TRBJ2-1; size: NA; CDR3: ASSLVPPEGNNEQF
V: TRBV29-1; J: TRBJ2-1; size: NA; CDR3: SAMWGENEQF
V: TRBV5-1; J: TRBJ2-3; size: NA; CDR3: ASSEGGQDTQY
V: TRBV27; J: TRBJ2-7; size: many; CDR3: ASSLYTYEQY
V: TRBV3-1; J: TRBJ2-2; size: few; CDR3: ASSQMGLAGGPVTGELF
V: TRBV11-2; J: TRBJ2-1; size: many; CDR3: AGPDRAGDEQF
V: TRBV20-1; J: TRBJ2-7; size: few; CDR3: SASASSGRGLNVGQY
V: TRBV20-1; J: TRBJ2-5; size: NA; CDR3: SARPGLPGGTQY
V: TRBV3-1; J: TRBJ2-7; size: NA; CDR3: ASSQYEQY